This TCR beta chain was obtained from a study of blood T cell repertoires in COVID-19 (dated by TCRdb to about 2020). General notes on the study: Samples covering the acute and convalescent phases of COVID-19 were provided by collaborators in the United States, Italy and Spain. The material from the prospective study consisted of cDNA or gDNA derived from T cells, B-cell-depleted T cells, or PBMCs. The dataset comprised deeply sampled blood TCRbeta repertoires from subjects exposed to, actively infected with, or recovered from COVID-19. The repertoires were released in a freely available public database meant as a resource for research on the immune response to SARS-CoV-2. Samples were obtained from the ongoing ImmuneRACE study (first 160 participants) and from some 1,300 subjects provided by 6 global collaborators. A de-identified subject ID, COVID-19 status, age in years and sex were almost always included in the sample metadata. Where available, HLA class I and class II types were taken from metadata supplied by the sample provider and were not determined by assay-based typing. Beyond this particular receptor, the publication reports: How much clinical and demographic metadata was included differed by source and by participant, and the metadata was provided uncurated.

TCRbeta CDR3 regions were amplified from genomic DNA using the immunoSEQ Assay, a bias-controlled multiplex PCR. Regarding the original processing steps: Nucleated cell counts per sample were estimated from amplification of reference gene primers within the assay. To quantify the absolute abundance of each unique TCRbeta CDR3 rearrangement, sequence reads were collapsed and filtered. Productive Simpson clonality was computed per sample as the square root of Simpson's diversity index over productive rearrangements. TCRdb took over this immuneACCESS table, retaining in-frame rearrangements with V and J assigned. Such tables are incomplete; in checked studies, under half of the missing clones stem from an unresolved V gene, and the remainder is unexplained. V and J calls and clone size are given by that table; D and trimming were obtained from the DNA. Here the sample has fewer than 250,000 clones; more than 75% occur a single time. 5% to 7% of the sample comes from the top ten.

At one collaborating source in Seattle, patients were enrolled during active infection and were followed longitudinally through the course of disease. Whole blood was collected in K2EDTA tubes by collaborating institutions according to the institutions' own protocols. For TCRbeta analysis, collaborators shipped samples as frozen whole blood, isolated PBMCs, or DNA extracted from either of those sample types. The germline V gene sets CDR1 to SNHLY and CDR2 to FYNNEI. There are 15 amino acids in the CDR3, from cysteine to phenylalanine inclusive. Of the read, only the CDR3 DNA is kept; its 45 bases are in frame from base 1. The V end gives up 2 bases and the J end 7 bases, leaving 6 bases in the junction not matched to a gene. A remark on this clone: Its antigen remains undetermined. Base qualities are missing; no much larger clone stands one base away.

The clonotype was recovered from a woman older than 75 with COVID-19, enrolled during active disease. Sequenced: peripheral blood. Recombination linked TRBV2 to TRBJ2-5; 11 bases in the middle match TRBD2. The nucleotides read TGTGCCAGCAGTGAAACTAGCGGGAGAGGTGGGACCCAGTACTTC. This sequence encodes CASSETSGRGGTQYF. The variable domain in full, with residues beyond the CDR3 obtained from the reference TRBV2 and TRBJ2-5 genes, is EPEVTQTPSHQVTQMGQEVILRCVPISNHLYFYWYRQILGQKVEFLVSFYNNEISEKSEIFDDQFSVERPDGSNFTLKIRSTKLEDSAMYFCASSETSGRGGTQYFGPGTRLLVL.